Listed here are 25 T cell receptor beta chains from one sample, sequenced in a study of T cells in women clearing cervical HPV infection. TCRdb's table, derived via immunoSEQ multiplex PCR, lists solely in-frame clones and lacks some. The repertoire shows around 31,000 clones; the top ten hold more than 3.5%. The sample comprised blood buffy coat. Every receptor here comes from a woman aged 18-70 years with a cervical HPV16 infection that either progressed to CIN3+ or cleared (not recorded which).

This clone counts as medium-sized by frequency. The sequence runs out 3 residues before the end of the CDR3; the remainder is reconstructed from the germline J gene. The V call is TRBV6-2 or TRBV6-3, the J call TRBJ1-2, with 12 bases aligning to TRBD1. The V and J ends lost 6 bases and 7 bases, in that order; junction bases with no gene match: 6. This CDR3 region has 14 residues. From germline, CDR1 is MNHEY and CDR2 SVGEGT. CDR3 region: CASSPGTGGAGYTF. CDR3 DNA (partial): TGTGCCAGCAGCCCCGGGACAGGGGGCGCTGGC.

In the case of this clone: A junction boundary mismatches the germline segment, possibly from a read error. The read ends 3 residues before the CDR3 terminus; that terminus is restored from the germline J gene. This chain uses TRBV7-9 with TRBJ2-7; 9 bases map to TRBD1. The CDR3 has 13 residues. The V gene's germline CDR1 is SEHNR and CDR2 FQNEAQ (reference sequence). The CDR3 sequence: CSSSRGQGYEQYF. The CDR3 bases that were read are TGTTCCAGCAGCAGGGGACAGGGCTACGAG.

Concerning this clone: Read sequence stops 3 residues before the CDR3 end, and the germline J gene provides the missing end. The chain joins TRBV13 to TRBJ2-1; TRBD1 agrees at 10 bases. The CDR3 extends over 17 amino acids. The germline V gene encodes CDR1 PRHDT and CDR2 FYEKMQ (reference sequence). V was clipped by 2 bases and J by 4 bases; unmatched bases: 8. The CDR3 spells CASSLMAGTGDYNEQFF. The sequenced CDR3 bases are TGTGCCAGCAGCTTAATGGCTGGGACAGGGGATTACAATGAG. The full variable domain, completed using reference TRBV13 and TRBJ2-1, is AAGVIQSPRHLIKEKRETATLKCYPIPRHDTVYWYQQGPGQDPQFLISFYEKMQSDKGSIPDRFSAQQFSDYHSELNMSSLELGDSALYFCASSLMAGTGDYNEQFFGPGTRLTVL.

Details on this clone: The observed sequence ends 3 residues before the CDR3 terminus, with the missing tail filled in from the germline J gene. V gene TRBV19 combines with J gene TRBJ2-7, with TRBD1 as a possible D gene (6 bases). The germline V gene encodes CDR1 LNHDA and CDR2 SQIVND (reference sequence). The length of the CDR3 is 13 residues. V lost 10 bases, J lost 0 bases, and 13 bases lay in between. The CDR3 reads CATRQASSYEQYF. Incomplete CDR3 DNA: TGTGCCACCCGACAGGCGAGCTCCTACGAG.

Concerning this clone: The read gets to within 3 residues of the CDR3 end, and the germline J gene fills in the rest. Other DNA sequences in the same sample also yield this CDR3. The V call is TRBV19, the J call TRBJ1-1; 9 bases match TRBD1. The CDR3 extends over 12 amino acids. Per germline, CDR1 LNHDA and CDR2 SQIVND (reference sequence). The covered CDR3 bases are TGTGCCAGTAGCCTTCAACAGGGGGCC. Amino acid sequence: CASSLQQGA. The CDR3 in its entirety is CASSLQQGAAFF.

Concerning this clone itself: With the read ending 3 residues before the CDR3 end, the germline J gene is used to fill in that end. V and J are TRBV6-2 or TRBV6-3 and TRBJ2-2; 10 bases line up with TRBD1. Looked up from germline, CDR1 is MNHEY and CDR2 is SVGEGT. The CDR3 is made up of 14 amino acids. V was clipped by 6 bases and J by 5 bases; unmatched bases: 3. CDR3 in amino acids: CASSWGQGTGELFF. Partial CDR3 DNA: TGTGCCAGCAGCTGGGGACAGGGGACCGGGGAG.

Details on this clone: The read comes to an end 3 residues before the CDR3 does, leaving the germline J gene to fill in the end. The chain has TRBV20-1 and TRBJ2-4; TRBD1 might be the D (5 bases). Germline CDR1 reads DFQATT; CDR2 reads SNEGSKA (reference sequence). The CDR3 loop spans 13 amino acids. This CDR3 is CSARPDSNYGQYF. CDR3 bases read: TGCAGTGCTAGACCCGACAGTAACTATGGT.

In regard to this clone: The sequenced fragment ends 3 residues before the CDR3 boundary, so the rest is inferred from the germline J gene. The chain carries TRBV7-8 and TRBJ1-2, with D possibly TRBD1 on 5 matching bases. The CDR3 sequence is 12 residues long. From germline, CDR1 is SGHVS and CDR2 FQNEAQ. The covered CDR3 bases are TGTGCCAGCAGTATGACAGACAATGAC. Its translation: CASSMTDND. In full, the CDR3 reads CASSMTDNDYTF.

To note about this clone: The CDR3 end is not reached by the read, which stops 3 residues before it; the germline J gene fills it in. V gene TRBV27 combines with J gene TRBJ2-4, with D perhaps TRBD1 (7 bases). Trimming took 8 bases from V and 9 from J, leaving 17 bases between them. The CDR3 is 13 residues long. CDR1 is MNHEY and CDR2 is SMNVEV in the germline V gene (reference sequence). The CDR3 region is CASGGTALRIQYF. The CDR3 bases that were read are TGTGCCAGCGGCGGGACAGCGTTACGCATT.

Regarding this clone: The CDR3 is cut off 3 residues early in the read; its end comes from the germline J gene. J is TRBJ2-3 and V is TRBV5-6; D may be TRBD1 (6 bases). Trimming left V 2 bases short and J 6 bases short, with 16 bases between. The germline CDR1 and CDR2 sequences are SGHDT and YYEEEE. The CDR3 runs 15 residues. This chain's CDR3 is CASSLTQGLTDTQYF. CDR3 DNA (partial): TGTGCCAGCAGCTTAACCCAGGGGTTGACGGATACG.

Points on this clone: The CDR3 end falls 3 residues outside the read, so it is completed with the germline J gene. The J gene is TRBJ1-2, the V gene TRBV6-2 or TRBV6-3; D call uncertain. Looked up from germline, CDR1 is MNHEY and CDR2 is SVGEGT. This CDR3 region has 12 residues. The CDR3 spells CASSHSTDTYTF. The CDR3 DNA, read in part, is TGTGCCAGCAGTCACAGCACAGATACC.

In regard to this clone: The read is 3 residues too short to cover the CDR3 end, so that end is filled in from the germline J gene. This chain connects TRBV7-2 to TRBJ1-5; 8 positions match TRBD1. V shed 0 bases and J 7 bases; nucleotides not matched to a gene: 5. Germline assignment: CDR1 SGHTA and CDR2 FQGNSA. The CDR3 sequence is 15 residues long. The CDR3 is CASSLALGTGQPQHF. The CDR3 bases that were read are TGTGCCAGCAGCTTAGCGCTCGGGACAGGCCAGCCC.

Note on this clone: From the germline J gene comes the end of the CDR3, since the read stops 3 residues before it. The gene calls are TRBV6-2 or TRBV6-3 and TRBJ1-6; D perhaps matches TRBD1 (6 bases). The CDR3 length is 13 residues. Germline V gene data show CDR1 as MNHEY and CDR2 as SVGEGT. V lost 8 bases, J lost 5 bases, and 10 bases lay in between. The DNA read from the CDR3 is TGTGCCAGCGAAGACAGGAATAATTCACCC. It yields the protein CASEDRNNSP. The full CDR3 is CASEDRNNSPLHF.

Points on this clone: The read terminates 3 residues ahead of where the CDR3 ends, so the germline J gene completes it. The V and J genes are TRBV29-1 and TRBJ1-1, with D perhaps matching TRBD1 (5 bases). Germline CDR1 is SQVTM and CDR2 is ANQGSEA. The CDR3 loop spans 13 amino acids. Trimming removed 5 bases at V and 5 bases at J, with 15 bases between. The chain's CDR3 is CSVRAGQWTEAFF. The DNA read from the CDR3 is TGCAGCGTTCGGGCAGGGCAATGGACTGAA.

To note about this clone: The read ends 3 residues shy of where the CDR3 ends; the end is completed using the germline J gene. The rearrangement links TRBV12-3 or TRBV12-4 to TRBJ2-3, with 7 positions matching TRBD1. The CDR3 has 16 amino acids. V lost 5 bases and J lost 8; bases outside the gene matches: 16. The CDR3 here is CASSVQGGGRVGTQYF. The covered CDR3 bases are TGTGCCAGCAGTGTTCAAGGGGGCGGTCGGGTCGGTACG.

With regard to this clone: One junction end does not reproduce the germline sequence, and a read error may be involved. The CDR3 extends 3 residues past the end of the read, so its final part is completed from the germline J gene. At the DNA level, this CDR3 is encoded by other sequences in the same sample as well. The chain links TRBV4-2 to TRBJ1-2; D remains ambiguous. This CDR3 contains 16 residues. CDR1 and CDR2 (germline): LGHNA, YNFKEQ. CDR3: CASSQELLLERWGYTF. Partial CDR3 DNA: TGCGCCAGCAGCCAAGAACTCCTTCTGGAGCGGTGGGGC.

The DNA read from the CDR3 is TGTGCCAGCAGCTTTTATACGGACTCGAGCTCCTACGAG. Amino acids: CASSFYTDSSSYE. The complete CDR3 reads CASSFYTDSSSYEQYF. The genes are TRBV13 and TRBJ2-7; a possible D gene is TRBD2 (5 bases). The CDR3 end lies 3 residues beyond the end of the read and is filled in from the germline J gene. Germline CDR1 PRHDT, CDR2 FYEKMQ (reference sequence). The CDR3 runs 16 residues. Trimming shortened V by 3 bases and J by 0 bases, and 15 bases separated the two germline ends.

CDR3: CASTVSRLPYGQYF. The sequenced part of the CDR3 DNA is TGTGCCAGCACCGTGAGTCGACTACCCTATGGT. J is TRBJ2-4 and V is TRBV7-2; tentative D call: TRBD2 (5 bases). Read coverage stops 3 residues before the CDR3 terminus; the germline J gene supplies the remainder. CDR3 length: 14 residues. Per germline, CDR1 SGHTA and CDR2 FQGNSA.

The CDR3 protein is CASSNMGPPNEKLFF. CDR3 DNA, as far as it was read: TGTGCCAGTAGTAATATGGGGCCTCCTAATGAAAAG. This sequence joins TRBV19 and TRBJ2-2; a possible D gene is TRBD1 (5 bases). The read halts 3 residues ahead of the CDR3 end, with the missing end drawn from the germline J gene. CDR3 length equals 15 residues. CDR1 and CDR2 (germline): LNHDA, SQIVND (reference sequence).

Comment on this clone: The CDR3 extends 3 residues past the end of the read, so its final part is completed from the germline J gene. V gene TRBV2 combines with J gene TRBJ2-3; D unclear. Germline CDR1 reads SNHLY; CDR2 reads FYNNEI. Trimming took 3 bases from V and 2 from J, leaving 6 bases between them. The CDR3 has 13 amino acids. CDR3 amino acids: CASSDWLTDTQYF. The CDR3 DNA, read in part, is TGTGCCAGCAGTGATTGGCTCACAGATACG.

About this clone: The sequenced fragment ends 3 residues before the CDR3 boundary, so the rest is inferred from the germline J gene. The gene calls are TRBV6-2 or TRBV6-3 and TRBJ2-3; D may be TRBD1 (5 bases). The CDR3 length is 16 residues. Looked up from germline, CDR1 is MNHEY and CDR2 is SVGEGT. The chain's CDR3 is CASSYKSGRAEQPQYF. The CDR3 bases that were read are TGTGCCAGCAGTTATAAGTCTGGCAGGGCAGAGCAGCCG.

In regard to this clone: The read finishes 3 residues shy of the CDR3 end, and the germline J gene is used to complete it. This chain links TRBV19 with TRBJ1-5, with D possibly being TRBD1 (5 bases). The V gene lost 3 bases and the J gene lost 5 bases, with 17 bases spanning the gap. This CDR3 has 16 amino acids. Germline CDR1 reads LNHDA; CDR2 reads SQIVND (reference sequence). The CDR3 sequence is CASSIIGRVEDQPQHF. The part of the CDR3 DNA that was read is TGTGCCAGTAGTATTATTGGCAGGGTAGAGGATCAGCCC. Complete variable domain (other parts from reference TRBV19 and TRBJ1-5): DGGITQSPKYLFRKEGQNVTLSCEQNLNHDAMYWYRQDPGQGLRLIYYSQIVNDFQKGDIAEGYSVSREKKESFPLTVTSAQKNPTAFYLCASSIIGRVEDQPQHFGDGTRLSIL.

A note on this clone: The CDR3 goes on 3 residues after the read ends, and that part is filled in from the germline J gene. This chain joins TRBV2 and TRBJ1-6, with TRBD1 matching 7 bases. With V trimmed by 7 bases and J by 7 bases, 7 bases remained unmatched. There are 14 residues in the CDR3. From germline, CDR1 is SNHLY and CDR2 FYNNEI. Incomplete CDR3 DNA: TGTGCCAGCACCGGGTTACAGGGGAATTCACCC. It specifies CASTGLQGNSP. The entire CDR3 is CASTGLQGNSPLHF. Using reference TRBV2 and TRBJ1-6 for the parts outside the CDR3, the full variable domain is EPEVTQTPSHQVTQMGQEVILRCVPISNHLYFYWYRQILGQKVEFLVSFYNNEISEKSEIFDDQFSVERPDGSNFTLKIRSTKLEDSAMYFCASTGLQGNSPLHFGNGTRLTVT.

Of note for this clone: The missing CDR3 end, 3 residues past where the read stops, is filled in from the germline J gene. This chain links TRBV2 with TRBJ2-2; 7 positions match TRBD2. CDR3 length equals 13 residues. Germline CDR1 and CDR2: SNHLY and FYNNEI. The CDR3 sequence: CASSDRGDSPLFF. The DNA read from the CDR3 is TGTGCCAGCAGTGATCGGGGGGACTCACCG.

Incomplete CDR3 DNA: TGTGCCAGCAGCTCAGGGGACTATGGC. Its translation: CASSSGDYG. The full CDR3 protein reads CASSSGDYGYTF. The rearrangement links TRBV7-6 to TRBJ1-2, with D perhaps TRBD1 (6 bases). Coverage ceases 3 residues before the CDR3 finishes, and the germline J gene fills in the end. V lost 4 bases and J 3 bases, leaving 6 bases between the germline ends. Germline CDR1 reads SGHVS; CDR2 reads FNYEAQ. The CDR3 contains 12 residues.